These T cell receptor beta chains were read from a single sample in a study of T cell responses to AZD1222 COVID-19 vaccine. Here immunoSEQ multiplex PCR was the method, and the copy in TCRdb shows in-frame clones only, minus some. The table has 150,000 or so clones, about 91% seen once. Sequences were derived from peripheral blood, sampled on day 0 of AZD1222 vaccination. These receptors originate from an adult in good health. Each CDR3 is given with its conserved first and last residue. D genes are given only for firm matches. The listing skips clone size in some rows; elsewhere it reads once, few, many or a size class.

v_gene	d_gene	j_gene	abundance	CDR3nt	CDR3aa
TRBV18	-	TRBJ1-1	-	TGTGCCAGCTCAGCCCGACAGGAAAGTGGGAACACTGAAGCTTTCTTT	CASSARQESGNTEAFF
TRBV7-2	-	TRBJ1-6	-	TGTGCCAGCAGCTTCACAACATATAATTCACCCCTCCACTTT	CASSFTTYNSPLHF
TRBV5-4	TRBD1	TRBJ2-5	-	TGTGCCAGTCGGACTTGGGACAGGGTGAAAGAGACCCAGTACTTC	CASRTWDRVKETQYF
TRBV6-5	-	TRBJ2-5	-	TGTGCCAGCAGTTACGGGGCCCTGCAAGAGACCCAGTACTTC	CASSYGALQETQYF
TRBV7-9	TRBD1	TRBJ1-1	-	TGTGCCAGCAGCTTAGGTGGGACAGCAATTAACACTGAAGCTTTCTTT	CASSLGGTAINTEAFF
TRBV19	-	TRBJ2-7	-	TGTGCCAGTAGTATAGCAGGAGATTTCGCCTACGAGCAGTACTTC	CASSIAGDFAYEQYF
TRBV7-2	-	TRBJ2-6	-	TGTGCCAGCAGCTTAGCTGGGACTGCCAGCTCTGGGGCCAACGTCCTGACTTTC	CASSLAGTASSGANVLTF
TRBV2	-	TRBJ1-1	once	TGTGCCAGCAGGGAGGAGCTCGCGAGCACTGAAGCTTTCTTT	CASREELASTEAFF
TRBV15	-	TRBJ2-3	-	TGTGCCACCAGCAGAGGGGGGGACACAGATACGCAGTATTTT	CATSRGGDTDTQYF
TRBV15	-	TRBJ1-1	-	TGTGCCACCAGCAGAGACAAGAACACTGAAGCTTTCTTT	CATSRDKNTEAFF
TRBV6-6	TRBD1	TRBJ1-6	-	TGTGCCAGCAGTTACTCGACAGGGGAGGCTTCACCCCTCCACTTT	CASSYSTGEASPLHF
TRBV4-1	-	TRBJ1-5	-	TGCGCCAGCAGCCAAGTATTTAGCAATCAGCCCCAGCATTTT	CASSQVFSNQPQHF
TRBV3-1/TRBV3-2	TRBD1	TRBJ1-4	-	TGTGCCAGCAGCCCGGGACAGGGTTTAAAACTGTTTTTT	CASSPGQGLKLFF
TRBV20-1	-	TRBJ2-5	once	TGCAGTGCGAGAGGGATAGAGACCCAGTACTTC	CSARGIETQYF
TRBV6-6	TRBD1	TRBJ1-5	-	TGTGCCAGCAGTTACGATAACAGGGGGAATCAGCCCCAGCATTTT	CASSYDNRGNQPQHF
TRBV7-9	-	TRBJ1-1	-	TGTGCCAGCAGACTGACAGCGAACACTGAAGCTTTCTTT	CASRLTANTEAFF
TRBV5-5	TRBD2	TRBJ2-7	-	TGTGCCAGCAGCCGCACTAGCGGGCGCTCCTACGAGCAGTACTTC	CASSRTSGRSYEQYF
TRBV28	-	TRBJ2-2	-	TGTGCCAGCAGTTCCCCCCGTGGGTCCGGCACCGGGGAGCTGTTTTTT	CASSSPRGSGTGELFF
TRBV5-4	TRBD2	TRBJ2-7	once	TGTGCCAGCAGCTTGGAGAGTAGCGGGCTCCGAGAGCAGTACTTC	CASSLESSGLREQYF
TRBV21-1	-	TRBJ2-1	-	TGTGCCAGCAGCAAAGCGGCGGGAGAACAACATGAGCAGTTCTTC	CASSKAAGEQHEQFF
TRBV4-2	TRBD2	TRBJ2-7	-	TGTGCCAGCAGCCAAGAGGGTGGCGGGAGGGGAAACTACGAGCAGTACTTC	CASSQEGGGRGNYEQYF
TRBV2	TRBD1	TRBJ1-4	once	TGTGCCAGCGGCCGGGACAGGGGTAATGAAAAACTGTTTTTT	CASGRDRGNEKLFF
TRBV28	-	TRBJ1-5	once	TGTGCCAGCACTCCTGACAATCCCAATCAGCCCCAGCATTTT	CASTPDNPNQPQHF
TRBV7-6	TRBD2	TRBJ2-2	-	TGTGCCAGCAGCTTGTCGGGTAGCGGGGCTAACACCGGGGAGCTGTTTTTT	CASSLSGSGANTGELFF
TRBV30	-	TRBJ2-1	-	TGTGCCTGGAGTCCGGACTACAATGAGCAGTTCTTC	CAWSPDYNEQFF
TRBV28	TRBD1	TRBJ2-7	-	TGTGCCAGCAGCCTTCCAGGGACAGGGTACGAGCAGTACTTC	CASSLPGTGYEQYF
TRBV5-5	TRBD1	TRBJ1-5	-	TGTGCCAGCAGCTTGGTCGACAGGGGGAATCAGCCCCAGCATTTT	CASSLVDRGNQPQHF
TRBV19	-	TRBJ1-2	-	TGTGCCAGTAGTAGAACCTACAGGGTGGGTGGCTACACCTTC	CASSRTYRVGGYTF
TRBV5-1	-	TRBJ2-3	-	TGCGCCAGCAGCTTGGTTATCACAGATACGCAGTATTTT	CASSLVITDTQYF
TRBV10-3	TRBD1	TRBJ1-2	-	TGTGCCATCAGCGAGACGACAGGGAACTATGGCTACACCTTC	CAISETTGNYGYTF
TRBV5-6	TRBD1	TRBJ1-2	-	TGTGCCAGCATAACAGGGGGCCTCTATGGCTACACCTTC	CASITGGLYGYTF
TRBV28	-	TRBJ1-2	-	TGTGCCATAAAAACAGGGTTTAGGTATGGCTACACCTTC	CAIKTGFRYGYTF
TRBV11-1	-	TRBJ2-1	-	TGTGCCAGCAGCTTTGGGTATGAGCAGTTCTTC	CASSFGYEQFF
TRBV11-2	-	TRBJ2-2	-	TGTGCCAGCAGCTTCAATACAGGGTCCCGGGGCGGGGAGCTGTTTTTT	CASSFNTGSRGGELFF
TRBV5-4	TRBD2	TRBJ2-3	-	TGTGCCAGCAGCTGGGGGACTAGTCGGAGCACAGATACGCAGTATTTT	CASSWGTSRSTDTQYF
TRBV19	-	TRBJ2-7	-	TGTGCCAGTAGTAGCCAAAGGGGGGACTACGAGCAGTACTTC	CASSSQRGDYEQYF
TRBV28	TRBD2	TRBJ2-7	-	TGTGCCAGCAGTTCGACGGGACTAGCGGGGACCTTCTCCTACGAGCAGTACTTC	CASSSTGLAGTFSYEQYF
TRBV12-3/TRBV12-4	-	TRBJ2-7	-	TGTGCCAGCATCCGAGGGGGGAGCTACGAGCAGTACTTC	CASIRGGSYEQYF
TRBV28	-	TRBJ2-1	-	TGTGCCAGCACCCCTGGCCGGTCCTACAATGAGCAGTTCTTC	CASTPGRSYNEQFF
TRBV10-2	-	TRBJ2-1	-	TGCGCCAGCACTACTTCCCCTTCCATCGTCGCTGCAAGCTCCTACAATGAGCAGTTCTTC	CASTTSPSIVAASSYNEQFF
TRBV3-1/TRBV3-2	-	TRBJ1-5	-	TGTGCCAGCAGCCAGGGGGCCGGTAGCAATCAGCCCCAGCATTTT	CASSQGAGSNQPQHF
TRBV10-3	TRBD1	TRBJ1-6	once	TGTGCCATCAGTGAAGGGGGACAGGGGGCTAATTCACCCCTCCACTTT	CAISEGGQGANSPLHF
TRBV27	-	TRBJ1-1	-	TGTGCCAGCAGCTCAGGGCCGAGGGGCACTGAAGCTTTCTTT	CASSSGPRGTEAFF
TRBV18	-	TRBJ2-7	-	TGTGCCAGCTCACACCCAGACCGTCCCTACGAGCAGTACTTC	CASSHPDRPYEQYF
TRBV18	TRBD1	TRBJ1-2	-	TGTGCCAGCTCACCTGGACAGGGATACTATGGCTACACCTTC	CASSPGQGYYGYTF
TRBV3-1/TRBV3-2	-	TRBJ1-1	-	TGTGCCAGCAGCCAAGCCCTGGGGGAAGCTTTCTTT	CASSQALGEAFF